A selection of T cell receptor beta chains follows, all from one sample in a study of regulatory T cells in long-lasting Graves disease. In TCRdb, the multiplex PCR reads were re-called with MiXCR into one record per CDR3 protein. The table lists some 340,000 distinct CDR3 sequences, approximately 23% of them singletons. Sequenced here: peripheral blood mononuclear cells (PBMCs), sampled when the disease was refractory, from a patient treated with antithyroid drugs. The source is a woman aged 35 to 49 with Graves disease. Both conserved end residues are part of each CDR3. Fields, in order: J gene, clone size, D gene, V gene, CDR3 DNA, CDR3 protein. D genes are given only for firm matches. Some rows have no size entry. The others give once, few or many, or a class for an expanded clone.

j_call: TRBJ1-5; clone_size: few; d_call: TRBD1; v_call: TRBV20-1; cdr3_nt: TGCAGTGCTGGGAGGGACAGCAAACAGCCCCAGCATTTT; cdr3_aa: CSAGRDSKQPQHF
j_call: TRBJ1-4; clone_size: -; d_call: -; v_call: TRBV3-1; cdr3_nt: TGTGCCAGCAGCCCTTGGGGAAGAGGGGGAGAAGAAAAACTGTTTTTT; cdr3_aa: CASSPWGRGGEEKLFF
j_call: TRBJ2-7; clone_size: -; d_call: -; v_call: TRBV27; cdr3_nt: TGTGCCAGCAGTTTGGCGGGATCCGCCTACGAGCAGTACTTC; cdr3_aa: CASSLAGSAYEQYF
j_call: TRBJ2-5; clone_size: many; d_call: -; v_call: TRBV7-2; cdr3_nt: TGTGCCAGCAGCGTAGAAGCGGGCCAAGAGACCCAGTACTTC; cdr3_aa: CASSVEAGQETQYF
j_call: TRBJ1-5; clone_size: many; d_call: -; v_call: TRBV28; cdr3_nt: TGTGCCAGCAGTCTACGGGTCGCGAGCAATCAGCCCCAGCATTTT; cdr3_aa: CASSLRVASNQPQHF
j_call: TRBJ2-3; clone_size: few; d_call: -; v_call: TRBV7-3; cdr3_nt: TGTGCCAGCAGCTTAACGTACAGCACAGATACGCAGTATTTT; cdr3_aa: CASSLTYSTDTQYF
j_call: TRBJ2-2; clone_size: -; d_call: -; v_call: TRBV6-1; cdr3_nt: TGTGCCAGCAATGAAATGGGGGGGCAAGCGGGAGGGGAGCTGTTTTTT; cdr3_aa: CASNEMGGQAGGELFF
j_call: TRBJ1-5; clone_size: many; d_call: TRBD1; v_call: TRBV7-8; cdr3_nt: TGTGCCAGCAGCTCGGAACCGGGACAGGGTTTTAGTCAGCCCCAGCATTTT; cdr3_aa: CASSSEPGQGFSQPQHF
j_call: TRBJ2-7; clone_size: many; d_call: TRBD2; v_call: TRBV28; cdr3_nt: TGTGCCAGCAGCACGCTCCTCCTAGCGGGAGGCCCAGGCGAGCAGTACTTC; cdr3_aa: CASSTLLLAGGPGEQYF
j_call: TRBJ2-7; clone_size: many; d_call: TRBD1; v_call: TRBV7-9; cdr3_nt: TGTGCCAGCAGCTCCGGGACAGGGAACGAGCAGTACTTC; cdr3_aa: CASSSGTGNEQYF
j_call: TRBJ2-2; clone_size: many; d_call: -; v_call: TRBV20-1; cdr3_nt: TGCAGTGCCGAGAATAGTAAGCACACCGGGGAGCTGTTTTTT; cdr3_aa: CSAENSKHTGELFF
j_call: TRBJ1-2; clone_size: few; d_call: -; v_call: TRBV9; cdr3_nt: TGTGCCAGCAGCAAACTCCATGTTTGGTATGGCTACACCTTC; cdr3_aa: CASSKLHVWYGYTF
j_call: TRBJ2-3; clone_size: -; d_call: TRBD2; v_call: TRBV11-2; cdr3_nt: TGTGCCAGCAGCTCGTCGACTAGCGGGAACGCAGATACGCAGTATTTT; cdr3_aa: CASSSSTSGNADTQYF
j_call: TRBJ2-7; clone_size: -; d_call: -; v_call: TRBV20-1; cdr3_nt: TGCAGTGCTAGAGATTGGAGACGGTCCGAGCAGTACTTC; cdr3_aa: CSARDWRRSEQYF
j_call: TRBJ1-2; clone_size: many; d_call: TRBD1; v_call: TRBV11-2; cdr3_nt: TGTGCCAGCAGCTCGATCAGAGGACAGGGCAACTATGGCTACACCTTC; cdr3_aa: CASSSIRGQGNYGYTF
j_call: TRBJ1-1; clone_size: many; d_call: -; v_call: TRBV2; cdr3_nt: TGTGCCAGCAAGACGTCTGTGGAACTCTACCCTGAAGCTTTCTTT; cdr3_aa: CASKTSVELYPEAFF
j_call: TRBJ2-7; clone_size: once; d_call: TRBD2; v_call: TRBV14; cdr3_nt: TGTGCCAGCAGCTGGGGACTAGCGGGAGCCACATACGAGCAGTACTTC; cdr3_aa: CASSWGLAGATYEQYF
j_call: TRBJ2-7; clone_size: -; d_call: -; v_call: TRBV29-1; cdr3_nt: TGCAGCGTAGTACAGGGCTACGAGCAGTACTTC; cdr3_aa: CSVVQGYEQYF
j_call: TRBJ1-1; clone_size: many; d_call: TRBD1; v_call: TRBV28; cdr3_nt: TGTGCCAGCAGTTTTGAGGACAGGGGCGGAGAAGCTTTCTTT; cdr3_aa: CASSFEDRGGEAFF
j_call: TRBJ2-5; clone_size: -; d_call: TRBD1; v_call: TRBV6-1; cdr3_nt: TGTGCCAGCAGAACAGGGGGCGGAAGAGGAGAGACCCAGTACTTC; cdr3_aa: CASRTGGGRGETQYF
j_call: TRBJ1-1; clone_size: many; d_call: -; v_call: TRBV29-1; cdr3_nt: TGCAGCGTTGGACAGACGGAGAACACTGAAGCTTTCTTT; cdr3_aa: CSVGQTENTEAFF
j_call: TRBJ1-1; clone_size: many; d_call: -; v_call: TRBV5-1; cdr3_nt: TGCGCCAGCAGCTTGGTAGCCATGAACACTGAAGCTTTCTTT; cdr3_aa: CASSLVAMNTEAFF
j_call: TRBJ2-2; clone_size: many; d_call: -; v_call: TRBV28; cdr3_nt: TGTGCCAGCAGTTCAACCAGCACCGGGGAGCTGTTTTTT; cdr3_aa: CASSSTSTGELFF
j_call: TRBJ2-7; clone_size: -; d_call: -; v_call: TRBV7-2; cdr3_nt: TGTGCCAGCAGCTTGGGGGGGACAGTCCCCTACGAGCAGTACTTC; cdr3_aa: CASSLGGTVPYEQYF
j_call: TRBJ2-5; clone_size: many; d_call: TRBD1; v_call: TRBV28; cdr3_nt: TGTGCCAGCAGCGGGGACAGTCCCTCGAAGACCCAGTACTTC; cdr3_aa: CASSGDSPSKTQYF
j_call: TRBJ2-5; clone_size: many; d_call: -; v_call: TRBV10-3; cdr3_nt: TGTGCCATCAGTGAGCCCAATGTGGGTGGCGGTTCAATCGGGACCCAGTACTTC; cdr3_aa: CAISEPNVGGGSIGTQYF
j_call: TRBJ2-2; clone_size: -; d_call: -; v_call: TRBV6-4; cdr3_nt: TGTGCCAGCAGTGTACTAGTGGGGACCGGGGAGCTGTTTTTT; cdr3_aa: CASSVLVGTGELFF
j_call: TRBJ1-2; clone_size: -; d_call: -; v_call: TRBV14; cdr3_nt: TGTGCCAGCAGCCAAGACATGGGGCAGCCCTATGGCTACACCTTC; cdr3_aa: CASSQDMGQPYGYTF
j_call: TRBJ2-2; clone_size: many; d_call: -; v_call: TRBV28; cdr3_nt: TGTGCCAGCAGTTTCGGGCGGAGGGAGCTGTTTTTT; cdr3_aa: CASSFGRRELFF
j_call: TRBJ2-5; clone_size: -; d_call: -; v_call: TRBV3-1; cdr3_nt: TGTGCCAGCAGCCAAGGGCTTCAGGGGCGAGCGGAGACCCAGTACTTC; cdr3_aa: CASSQGLQGRAETQYF
j_call: TRBJ2-4; clone_size: -; d_call: -; v_call: TRBV30; cdr3_nt: TGTGCCTGGAGTGCATTAGCCAAAAACATTCAGTACTTC; cdr3_aa: CAWSALAKNIQYF
j_call: TRBJ2-5; clone_size: few; d_call: -; v_call: TRBV19; cdr3_nt: TGTGCCAGTAGGAAAACAGGGCGATGGGGAGAGACCCAGTACTTC; cdr3_aa: CASRKTGRWGETQYF
j_call: TRBJ1-4; clone_size: -; d_call: -; v_call: TRBV7-9; cdr3_nt: TGTGCCAGCAGTCCTCGGGCCTTTAATGAAAAACTGTTTTTT; cdr3_aa: CASSPRAFNEKLFF
j_call: TRBJ1-1; clone_size: -; d_call: -; v_call: TRBV20-1; cdr3_nt: TGCAGTGCTCGTGACGGGGGCGTGAACACTGAAGCTTTCTTT; cdr3_aa: CSARDGGVNTEAFF
j_call: TRBJ2-2; clone_size: -; d_call: TRBD2; v_call: TRBV28; cdr3_nt: TGTGCCAGCAGTTTAATTATAGTTTGGACTAGCGGGAGGGTAACCACCGGGGAGCTGTTTTTT; cdr3_aa: CASSLIIVWTSGRVTTGELFF
j_call: TRBJ2-5; clone_size: -; d_call: -; v_call: TRBV7-8; cdr3_nt: TGTGCCAGCAGCTTAGCTTACAGGGAAGAGACCCAGTACTTC; cdr3_aa: CASSLAYREETQYF
j_call: TRBJ2-7; clone_size: few; d_call: TRBD2; v_call: TRBV10-3; cdr3_nt: TGTGCCACGGCGGGAGGGCCTTATTACGAGCAGTACTTC; cdr3_aa: CATAGGPYYEQYF
j_call: TRBJ1-2; clone_size: few; d_call: -; v_call: TRBV7-6; cdr3_nt: TGTGCCAGCAGCTTAGCGGGGACGGACTCCTATGGCTACACCTTC; cdr3_aa: CASSLAGTDSYGYTF
j_call: TRBJ2-2; clone_size: few; d_call: TRBD1; v_call: TRBV11-2; cdr3_nt: TGTGCCAGCACCATATGGGTGGGGACAGGGGCGAACACCGGGGAGCTGTTTTTT; cdr3_aa: CASTIWVGTGANTGELFF
j_call: TRBJ1-5; clone_size: many; d_call: TRBD1; v_call: TRBV28; cdr3_nt: TGTGCCAGCAGTTTAAGGGACAGTTTTCGGAGCAATCAGCCCCAGCATTTT; cdr3_aa: CASSLRDSFRSNQPQHF
j_call: TRBJ1-5; clone_size: -; d_call: -; v_call: TRBV20-1; cdr3_nt: TGCAGTGCTAAGGCAGGGAGTAGCAATCAGCCCCAGCATTTT; cdr3_aa: CSAKAGSSNQPQHF